Listed below are T cell receptor beta chains from one sample, sequenced in a study of preoperative IRX-2 immunotherapy in early breast cancer. Assay used: immunoSEQ multiplex PCR; TCRdb lists only in-frame clones, some missing. The data show approximately 98,000 clones, roughly 85% seen once. The source was tumor tissue, collected after IRX-2 immunotherapy. These receptors all come from a human donor with breast cancer. The CDR3 runs from the conserved cysteine through the conserved F or W. The D gene is left open where the match is weak. Clone size is shown for a subset of rows, as once, few, many or a class of expanded clone.

J gene	clone size	V gene	D gene	CDR3 protein	CDR3 DNA
TRBJ2-7	NA	TRBV5-1	NA	CASSLVSPPSEQYF	TGCGCCAGCAGCTTGGTTAGCCCCCCGTCCGAGCAGTACTTC
TRBJ1-3	NA	TRBV19	NA	CATANRASGNTIYF	TGTGCCACAGCTAACCGGGCCTCTGGAAACACCATATATTTT
TRBJ2-1	NA	TRBV18	TRBD1	CASSPQHLGQGLFF	TGTGCCAGCTCACCACAACACTTGGGACAGGGTCTGTTCTTC
TRBJ1-4	NA	TRBV5-1	TRBD1	CASSRQGDNEKLFF	TGCGCCAGCAGCCGACAGGGTGACAATGAAAAACTGTTTTTT
TRBJ2-2	few	TRBV7-1	NA	CASSLRAGRGGGELFF	TGTGCCAGCAGCTTGCGAGCCGGCAGGGGAGGCGGGGAGCTGTTTTTT
TRBJ2-3	NA	TRBV29-1	NA	CSLRTDTDTQYF	TGCAGTTTGCGTACAGACACAGATACGCAGTATTTT
TRBJ2-1	NA	TRBV5-1	NA	CASSLGGTWGYNEQFF	TGCGCCAGCAGCTTGGGGGGCACTTGGGGCTACAATGAGCAGTTCTTC
TRBJ2-3	NA	TRBV12-5	TRBD2	CASADRSGTTDTQYF	TGTGCCAGCGCCGACCGGAGCGGGACCACAGATACGCAGTATTTT
TRBJ2-1	NA	TRBV23-1	TRBD2	CASCILPGTTNNEQFF	TGCGCCAGCTGCATACTGCCCGGGACTACCAACAATGAGCAGTTCTTC
TRBJ1-1	NA	TRBV11-3	NA	CASSLPGARVNTEAFF	TGTGCCAGCAGCTTACCGGGGGCGAGGGTAAACACTGAAGCTTTCTTT
TRBJ1-1	NA	TRBV30	TRBD1	CAWSRGQGFRRTEAFF	TGTGCCTGGAGTCGGGGACAGGGATTTCGGCGGACTGAAGCTTTCTTT
TRBJ1-1	NA	TRBV7-6	TRBD1	CASLTTGRGATEAFF	TGTGCCAGCTTAACGACAGGGAGGGGGGCAACTGAAGCTTTCTTT
TRBJ1-3	NA	TRBV19	TRBD1	CASSNGGTVSGNTIYF	TGTGCCAGTAGTAATGGCGGGACAGTCTCTGGAAACACCATATATTTT